The present TCR beta chain was sequenced within a study of shared clonotypes between healthy human individuals. Authors' analysis steps: There were no quality scores in the junction-only immunoSEQ sequences, so filtering differed. Libraries were prepared by immunoSEQ multiplex PCR; TCRdb keeps only in-frame clonotypes and omits some of them. V and J calls and clone size are given by that table; D and trimming were obtained from the DNA. This table holds around 700,000 clones, 72% found once. V lost 5 bases, J lost 7 bases, and 8 bases stayed unmatched. This CDR3 region has 14 residues. CDR1 MNHNY and CDR2 SVGAGI come from the germline V gene (reference sequence).

The sample taken for sequencing was memory CD4+ T cells sorted from blood. The subset was: CD45RA-negative fraction. This chain links TRBV6-6 with TRBJ1-5, with 7 bases fitting TRBD1. The sequence was collected from a woman aged 25-40 years in good health. CDR3 bases: TGTGCCAGCAGTGATACAGGGGAAGGGCAGCCCCAGCATTTT. Protein sequence: CASSDTGEGQPQHF.